Following are 5 T cell receptor beta chains from one sample sequenced in a study of blood T cell repertoires in COVID-19. The table came from immunoSEQ multiplex PCR; TCRdb's copy has only in-frame clones and leaves some out. The sample carries hundreds of thousands of clones, roughly 85% recorded once. Material for sequencing was peripheral blood. These receptors all stem from a woman aged 30 to 39 with active or convalescent COVID-19.

The V and J genes are TRBV18 and TRBJ2-1, with a possible D match to TRBD1 (5 bases). The germline gives CDR1 KGHSH, CDR2 LQKENI. Trimming removed 2 bases from V and 6 bases from J, with 11 bases in between. The CDR3 length is 14 residues. CDR3 amino acids: CASSPVTQGNEQFF. In DNA, the CDR3 is TGTGCCAGCTCACCAGTCACGCAGGGCAATGAGCAGTTCTTC.

This chain uses TRBV10-2 with TRBJ1-1; TRBD1 agrees at 7 bases. Germline V lookup: CDR1 WSHSY, CDR2 SAAADI. This CDR3 has 14 amino acids. The trim removed 7 bases at V and 4 bases at J, leaving 9 bases unmatched. CDR3 bases: TGCGCCAGCATGTTAGGGGGCGCTGGCACTGAAGCTTTCTTT. It is translated as CASMLGGAGTEAFF.

The chain joins TRBV5-1 to TRBJ2-3; maybe TRBD2 (5 bases). Trimming shortened V by 3 bases and J by 1 base, and 18 bases separated the two germline ends. There are 17 residues in the CDR3. Per the germline V gene, CDR1 is SGHRS and CDR2 is YFSETQ. The CDR3 region has the DNA TGCGCCAGCAGCTCGGGGAATCTCCTGCCGGGCACAGATACGCAGTATTTT. The encoded protein is CASSSGNLLPGTDTQYF.

The chain's CDR3 is CASSSGGFGDEQYF. Written as DNA, the CDR3 is TGTGCCAGCAGTAGCGGGGGCTTTGGGGACGAGCAGTACTTC. The chain has TRBV6-5 and TRBJ2-7; 8 nucleotides line up with TRBD2. V lost 5 bases and J lost 5; bases outside the gene matches: 8. CDR1 is MNHEY and CDR2 is SVGAGI in the germline V gene. The CDR3 contains 14 residues.

This clone was detected a few times. V gene TRBV6-5 combines with J gene TRBJ2-1, with 11 bases aligning to TRBD1. The CDR3 runs 14 residues. Germline-derived CDR1 and CDR2 are MNHEY and SVGAGI. The junction had 7 bases not matched to a gene; V was cut back by 5 bases and J by 10 bases. CDR3 nucleotide sequence: TGTGCCAGCAGTAGGACAGGGGGCATCGAGGAGCAGTTCTTC. Translating it yields CASSRTGGIEEQFF.